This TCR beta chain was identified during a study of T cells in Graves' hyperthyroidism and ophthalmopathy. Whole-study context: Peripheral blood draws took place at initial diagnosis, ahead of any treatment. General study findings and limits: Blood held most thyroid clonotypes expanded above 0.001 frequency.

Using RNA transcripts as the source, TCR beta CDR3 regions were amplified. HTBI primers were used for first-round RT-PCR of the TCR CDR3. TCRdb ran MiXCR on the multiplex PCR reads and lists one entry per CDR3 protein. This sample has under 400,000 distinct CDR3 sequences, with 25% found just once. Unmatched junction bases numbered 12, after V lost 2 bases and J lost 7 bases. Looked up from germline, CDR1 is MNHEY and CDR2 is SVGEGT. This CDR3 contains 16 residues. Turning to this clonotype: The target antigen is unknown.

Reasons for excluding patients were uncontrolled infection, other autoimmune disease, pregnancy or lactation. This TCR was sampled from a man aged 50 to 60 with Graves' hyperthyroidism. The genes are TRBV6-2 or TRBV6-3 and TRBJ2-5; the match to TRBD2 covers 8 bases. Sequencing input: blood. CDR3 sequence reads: CASSYNPGGPVGTQYF. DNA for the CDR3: TGTGCCAGCAGTTACAACCCGGGAGGGCCCGTTGGGACCCAGTACTTC.